This is a list of T cell receptor beta chains from one sample in a study of blood T cell repertoires in COVID-19. Measured with immunoSEQ multiplex PCR; TCRdb has only the in-frame clones, and not every one. The sample includes about 80,000 clones, about four fifths seen only once; the top ten take approximately 8.8%. Sequenced sample: peripheral blood. These TCRs come from a human donor in a cohort sampled during active COVID-19. The CDR3 runs from the conserved cysteine through the conserved F or W. D genes are given only for firm matches. For some rows the clone size is stated as once, few or many, or as a class when expanded; others skip it.

d_gene	v_gene	len	abundance	j_gene	CDR3nt	CDR3aa
TRBD2	TRBV5-5	18	.	TRBJ2-6	TGTGCCAGCAGCTTGGGGGCTAGCGGGGGCTCTGGGGCCAACGTCCTGACTTTC	CASSLGASGGSGANVLTF
TRBD1	TRBV27	15	once	TRBJ1-2	TGTGCCAGCAGTTTAGGGGACAGGGGAAACTATGGCTACACCTTC	CASSLGDRGNYGYTF
.	TRBV7-2	15	.	TRBJ2-3	TGTGCCAGCAGCTCGAGGGGGGGGCTCACAGATACGCAGTATTTT	CASSSRGGLTDTQYF
TRBD1	TRBV5-4	15	.	TRBJ2-3	TGTGCCAGCAGCTTGAGGGACAGTCGCACAGATACGCAGTATTTT	CASSLRDSRTDTQYF
TRBD1	TRBV5-4	13	once	TRBJ1-2	TGTGCCAGCCGCCCGAGGGGGCTGGATGGCTACACCTTC	CASRPRGLDGYTF
.	TRBV10-3	16	.	TRBJ1-1	TGTGCCATCAGTTCGAAACCGAACAGGGAAGGCACTGAAGCTTTCTTT	CAISSKPNREGTEAFF
.	TRBV11-1	12	.	TRBJ2-5	TGTGCCAGCAGCTCCTCCAGAGAGACCCAGTACTTC	CASSSSRETQYF
TRBD1	TRBV5-6	18	once	TRBJ2-1	TGTGCCAGCAGCCGCGACAGGGTTGGTCCCCACCCCTACAATGAGCAGTTCTTC	CASSRDRVGPHPYNEQFF
.	TRBV6-5	14	.	TRBJ1-1	TGTGCCAGCAGTTACTCGAGGGCGAACACTGAAGCTTTCTTT	CASSYSRANTEAFF
TRBD1	TRBV6-4	15	many	TRBJ1-1	TGTGCCAGCAGTGCCGGGACAGGGGGGAACACTGAAGCTTTCTTT	CASSAGTGGNTEAFF
TRBD2	TRBV5-4	15	.	TRBJ2-7	TGTGCCAGCAGCCCGAGAGCGGGGCTTTCCTACGAGCAGTACTTC	CASSPRAGLSYEQYF
TRBD2	TRBV6-5	15	.	TRBJ2-1	TGTGCCAGCAAATTAGCGGGGGGGCGAGACAATGAGCAGTTCTTC	CASKLAGGRDNEQFF
.	TRBV11-2	13	once	TRBJ2-2	TGTGCCAGCAGCGCAGTTCTCGCCGGGGAGCTGTTTTTT	CASSAVLAGELFF
TRBD2	TRBV9	16	.	TRBJ2-5	TGTGCCAGCAGCGTAGGCGGGGGGGCCGTCCAAGAGACCCAGTACTTC	CASSVGGGAVQETQYF
TRBD1	TRBV5-1	15	.	TRBJ2-7	TGCGCCAGCAGCTTGCAGGCAGGGGGTACCTACGAGCAGTACTTC	CASSLQAGGTYEQYF
.	TRBV5-1	13	.	TRBJ1-1	TGCGCCAGCAGCATGGGGGAGAAGTTCGAAGCTTTCTTT	CASSMGEKFEAFF
TRBD1	TRBV5-8	16	few	TRBJ2-1	TGTGCCAGCAGGCACGGGATGGGACAGGGGGCGAATGAGCAGTTCTTC	CASRHGMGQGANEQFF
.	TRBV5-1	13	.	TRBJ1-2	TGCGCCAGCAGCCCCGCGGCGGACTATGGCTACACCTTC	CASSPAADYGYTF
TRBD2	TRBV7-7	15	.	TRBJ2-1	TGTGCCAGCAGCCCAATTAGCGGGGGGGACAATGAGCAGTTCTTC	CASSPISGGDNEQFF
.	TRBV7-2	13	.	TRBJ1-4	TGTGCCAGCAGCCGACGGGGTAATGAAAAACTGTTTTTT	CASSRRGNEKLFF